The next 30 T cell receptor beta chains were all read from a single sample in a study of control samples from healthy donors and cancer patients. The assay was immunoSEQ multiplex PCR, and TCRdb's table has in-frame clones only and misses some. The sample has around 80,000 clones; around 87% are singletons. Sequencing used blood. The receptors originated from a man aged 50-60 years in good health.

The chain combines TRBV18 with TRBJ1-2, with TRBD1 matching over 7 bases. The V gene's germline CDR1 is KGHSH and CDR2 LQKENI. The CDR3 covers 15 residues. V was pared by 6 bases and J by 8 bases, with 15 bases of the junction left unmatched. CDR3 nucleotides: TGTGCCAGCTCTTCAGGGACAGCCGGTTTGGGGGGCTACACCTTC. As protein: CASSSGTAGLGGYTF. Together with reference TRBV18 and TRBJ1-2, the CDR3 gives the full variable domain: NAGVMQNPRHLVRRRGQEARLRCSPMKGHSHVYWYRQLPEEGLKFMVYLQKENIIDESGMPKERFSAEFPKEGPSILRIQQVVRGDSAAYFCASSSGTAGLGGYTFGSGTRLTVV.

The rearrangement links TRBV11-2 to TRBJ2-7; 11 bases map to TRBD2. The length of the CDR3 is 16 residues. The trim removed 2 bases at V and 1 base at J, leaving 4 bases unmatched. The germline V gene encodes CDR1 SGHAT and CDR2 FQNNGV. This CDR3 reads CASSLTLAGGSYEQYF. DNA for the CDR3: TGTGCCAGCAGCTTAACCCTAGCGGGAGGTTCCTACGAGCAGTACTTC.

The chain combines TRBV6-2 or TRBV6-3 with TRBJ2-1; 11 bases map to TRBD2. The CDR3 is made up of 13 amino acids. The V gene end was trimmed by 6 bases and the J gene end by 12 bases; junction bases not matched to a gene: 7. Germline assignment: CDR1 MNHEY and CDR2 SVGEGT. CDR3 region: CASSLVSGGGQFF. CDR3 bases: TGTGCCAGCAGCCTCGTTAGCGGGGGGGGGCAGTTCTTC.

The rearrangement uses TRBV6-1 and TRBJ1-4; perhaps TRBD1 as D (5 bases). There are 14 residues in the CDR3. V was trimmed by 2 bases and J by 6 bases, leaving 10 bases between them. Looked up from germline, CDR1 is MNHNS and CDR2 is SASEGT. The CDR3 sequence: CASSEWQGDEKLFF. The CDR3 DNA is TGTGCCAGCAGTGAATGGCAGGGTGATGAAAAACTGTTTTTT.

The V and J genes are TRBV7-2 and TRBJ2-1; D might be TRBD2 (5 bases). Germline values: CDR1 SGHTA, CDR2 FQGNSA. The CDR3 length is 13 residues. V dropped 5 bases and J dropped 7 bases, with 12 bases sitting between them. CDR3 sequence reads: CASSPERGNEQFF. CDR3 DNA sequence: TGTGCCAGCAGCCCAGAGCGAGGGAATGAGCAGTTCTTC.

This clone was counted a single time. The CDR3 sequence: CASSSFGGTSGANEQFF. In DNA form, the CDR3 reads TGTGCCAGCAGCTCCTTCGGCGGGACTAGCGGGGCCAATGAGCAGTTCTTC. This rearrangement joins TRBV7-6 to TRBJ2-1; TRBD2 matches at 13 bases. The CDR3 totals 17 residues. Trimming took 4 bases from V and 6 from J; bases not matched to a gene: 9. From germline, CDR1 is SGHVS and CDR2 FNYEAQ.

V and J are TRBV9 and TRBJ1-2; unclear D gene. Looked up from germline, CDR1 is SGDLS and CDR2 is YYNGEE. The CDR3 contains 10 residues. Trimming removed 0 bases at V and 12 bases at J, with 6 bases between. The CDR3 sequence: CASSVEDDTF. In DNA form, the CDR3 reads TGTGCCAGCAGCGTAGAGGACGACACCTTC.

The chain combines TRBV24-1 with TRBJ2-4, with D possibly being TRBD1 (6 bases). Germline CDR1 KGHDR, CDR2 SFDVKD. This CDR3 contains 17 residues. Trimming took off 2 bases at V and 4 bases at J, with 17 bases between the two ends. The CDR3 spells CATSDSGSQGEKNIQYF. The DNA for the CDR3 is TGTGCCACCAGTGATTCCGGTTCACAGGGAGAAAAAAACATTCAGTACTTC.

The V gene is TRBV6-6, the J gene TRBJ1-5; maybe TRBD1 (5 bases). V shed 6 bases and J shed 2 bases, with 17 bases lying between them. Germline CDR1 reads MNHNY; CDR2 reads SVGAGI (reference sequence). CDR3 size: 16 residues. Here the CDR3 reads CASSPPARAGNQPQHF. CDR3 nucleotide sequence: TGTGCCAGCAGCCCCCCGGCCAGGGCGGGCAATCAGCCCCAGCATTTT.

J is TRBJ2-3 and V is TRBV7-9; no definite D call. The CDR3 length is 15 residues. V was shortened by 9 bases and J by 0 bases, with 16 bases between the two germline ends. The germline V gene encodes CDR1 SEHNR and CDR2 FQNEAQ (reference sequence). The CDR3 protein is CASLGYFGSTDTQYF. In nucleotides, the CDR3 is TGTGCCAGTTTGGGGTACTTTGGTAGCACAGATACGCAGTATTTT.

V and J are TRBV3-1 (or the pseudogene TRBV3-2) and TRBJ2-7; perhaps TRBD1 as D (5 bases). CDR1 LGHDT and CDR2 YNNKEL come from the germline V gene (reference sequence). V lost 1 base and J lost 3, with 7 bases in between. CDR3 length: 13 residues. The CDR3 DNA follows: TGTGCCAGCAGCCAAGGGGGCCTCTACGAGCAGTACTTC. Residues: CASSQGGLYEQYF.

As DNA, the CDR3 is TGTGCCAGCAGCGTACCCGCCGGGGGAGGGCCAGATGAGCAGTTCTTC. Protein: CASSVPAGGGPDEQFF. The rearrangement links TRBV9 to TRBJ2-1; 7 bases align to TRBD2. The CDR3 is 16 amino acids. The germline gives CDR1 SGDLS, CDR2 YYNGEE. Trimming at V came to 1 base and at J to 8 bases, leaving 12 bases not matched to a gene. Drawing the rest from reference TRBV9 and TRBJ2-1, the complete variable domain is DSGVTQTPKHLITATGQRVTLRCSPRSGDLSVYWYQQSLDQGLQFLIQYYNGEERAKGNILERFSAQQFPDLHSELNLSSLELGDSALYFCASSVPAGGGPDEQFFGPGTRLTVL.

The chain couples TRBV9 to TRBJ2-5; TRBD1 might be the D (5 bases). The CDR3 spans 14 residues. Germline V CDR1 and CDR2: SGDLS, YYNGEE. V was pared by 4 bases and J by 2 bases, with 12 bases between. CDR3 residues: CASSLRKGQETQYF. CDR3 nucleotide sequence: TGTGCCAGCAGCTTGCGAAAGGGGCAAGAGACCCAGTACTTC.

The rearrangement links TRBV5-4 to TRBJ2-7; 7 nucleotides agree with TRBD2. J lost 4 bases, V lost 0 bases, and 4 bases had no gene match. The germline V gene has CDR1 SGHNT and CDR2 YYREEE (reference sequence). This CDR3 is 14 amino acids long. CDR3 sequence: CASSLGTREYEQYF. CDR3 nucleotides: TGTGCCAGCAGCTTGGGGACTAGAGAGTACGAGCAGTACTTC. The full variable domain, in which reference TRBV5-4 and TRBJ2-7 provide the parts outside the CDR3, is ETGVTQSPTHLIKTRGQQVTLRCSSQSGHNTVSWYQQALGQGPQFIFQYYREEENGRGNFPPRFSGLQFPNYSSELNVNALELDDSALYLCASSLGTREYEQYFGPGTRLTVT.

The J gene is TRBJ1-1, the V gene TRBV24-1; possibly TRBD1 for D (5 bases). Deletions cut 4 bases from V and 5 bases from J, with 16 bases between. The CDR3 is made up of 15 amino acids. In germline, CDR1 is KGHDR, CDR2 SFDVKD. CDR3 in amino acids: CATSDTRGAGTEAFF. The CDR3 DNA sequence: TGTGCCACCAGTGACACCCGGGGCGCTGGGACTGAAGCTTTCTTT.

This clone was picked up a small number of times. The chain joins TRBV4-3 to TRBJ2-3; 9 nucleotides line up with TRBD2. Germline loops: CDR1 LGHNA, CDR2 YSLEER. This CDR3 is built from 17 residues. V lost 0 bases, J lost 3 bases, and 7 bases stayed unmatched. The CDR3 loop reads CASSQDRKRGDTDTQYF. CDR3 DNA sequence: TGCGCCAGCAGCCAAGATCGCAAGCGGGGGGATACAGATACGCAGTATTTT.

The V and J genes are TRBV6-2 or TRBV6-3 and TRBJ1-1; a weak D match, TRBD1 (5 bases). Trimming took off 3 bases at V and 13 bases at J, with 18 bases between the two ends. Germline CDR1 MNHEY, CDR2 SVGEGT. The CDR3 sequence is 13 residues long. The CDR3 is CASSYEGSSRGFF. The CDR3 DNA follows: TGTGCCAGCAGTTATGAGGGATCGAGTAGGGGTTTCTTT.

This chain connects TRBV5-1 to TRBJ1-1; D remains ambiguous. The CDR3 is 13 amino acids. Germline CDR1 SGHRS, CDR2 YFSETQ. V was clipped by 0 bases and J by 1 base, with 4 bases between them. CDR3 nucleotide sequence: TGCGCCAGCAGCTTGGACCCGAACACTGAAGCTTTCTTT. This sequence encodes CASSLDPNTEAFF.

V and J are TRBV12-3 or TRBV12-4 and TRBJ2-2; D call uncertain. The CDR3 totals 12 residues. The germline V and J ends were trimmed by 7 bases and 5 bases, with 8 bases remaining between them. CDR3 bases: TGTGCCAGCATCTACTATACCGGGGAGCTGTTTTTT. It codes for CASIYYTGELFF.

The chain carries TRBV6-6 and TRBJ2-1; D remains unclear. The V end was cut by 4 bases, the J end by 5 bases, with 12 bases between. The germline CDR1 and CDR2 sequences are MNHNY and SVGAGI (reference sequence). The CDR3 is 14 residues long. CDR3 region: CASSSALGNNEQFF. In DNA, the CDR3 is TGTGCCAGCAGTTCCGCATTAGGTAACAATGAGCAGTTCTTC.

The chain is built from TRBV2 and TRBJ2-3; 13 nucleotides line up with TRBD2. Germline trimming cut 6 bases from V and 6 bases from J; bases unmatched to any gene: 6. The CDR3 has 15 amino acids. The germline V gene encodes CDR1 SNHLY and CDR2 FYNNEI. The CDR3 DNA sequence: TGTGCCAGCAGCCGACTAGCGGGGGGCGGTGATACGCAGTATTTT. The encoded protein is CASSRLAGGGDTQYF.

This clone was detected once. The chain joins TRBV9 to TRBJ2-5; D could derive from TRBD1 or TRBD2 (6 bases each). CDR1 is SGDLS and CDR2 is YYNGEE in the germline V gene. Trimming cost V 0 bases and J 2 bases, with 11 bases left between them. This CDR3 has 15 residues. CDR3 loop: CASSVDGGRQETQYF. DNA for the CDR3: TGTGCCAGCAGCGTAGATGGGGGGCGGCAAGAGACCCAGTACTTC.

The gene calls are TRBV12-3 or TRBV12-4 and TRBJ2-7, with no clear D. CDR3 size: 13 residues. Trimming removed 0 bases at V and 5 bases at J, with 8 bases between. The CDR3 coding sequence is TGTGCCAGCAGTTTAGCAGGCCTGCACGAGCAGTACTTC. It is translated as CASSLAGLHEQYF.

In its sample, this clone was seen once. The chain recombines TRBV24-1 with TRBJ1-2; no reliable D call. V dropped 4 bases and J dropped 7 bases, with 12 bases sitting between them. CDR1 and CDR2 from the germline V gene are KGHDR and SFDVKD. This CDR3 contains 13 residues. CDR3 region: CATSDPQTGGYTF. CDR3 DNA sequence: TGTGCCACCAGTGACCCCCAGACCGGTGGCTACACCTTC.

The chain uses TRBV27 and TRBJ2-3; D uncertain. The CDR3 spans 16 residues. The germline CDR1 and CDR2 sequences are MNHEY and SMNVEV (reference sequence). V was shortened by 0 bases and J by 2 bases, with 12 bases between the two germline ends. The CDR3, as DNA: TGTGCCAGCAGTTTATCGGCAGGACCCACCACAGATACGCAGTATTTT. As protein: CASSLSAGPTTDTQYF.

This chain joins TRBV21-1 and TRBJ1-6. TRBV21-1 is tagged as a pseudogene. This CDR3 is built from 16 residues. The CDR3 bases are TGTGCCAGCAGCAAAGAGAGGGGATGGAATAATTCACCCCTCCACTTT. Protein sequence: CASSKERGWNNSPLHF.

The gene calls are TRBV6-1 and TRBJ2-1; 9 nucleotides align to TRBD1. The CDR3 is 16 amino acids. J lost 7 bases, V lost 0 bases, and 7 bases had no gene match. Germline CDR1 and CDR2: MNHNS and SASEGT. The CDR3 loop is CASSEAWTGVGNEQFF. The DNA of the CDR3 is TGTGCCAGCAGTGAAGCGTGGACAGGGGTTGGTAATGAGCAGTTCTTC.

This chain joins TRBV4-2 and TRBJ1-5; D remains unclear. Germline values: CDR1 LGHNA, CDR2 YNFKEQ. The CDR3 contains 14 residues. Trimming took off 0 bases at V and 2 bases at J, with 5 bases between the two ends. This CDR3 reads CASSQDIGNQPQHF. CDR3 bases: TGTGCCAGCAGCCAAGATATCGGCAATCAGCCCCAGCATTTT.

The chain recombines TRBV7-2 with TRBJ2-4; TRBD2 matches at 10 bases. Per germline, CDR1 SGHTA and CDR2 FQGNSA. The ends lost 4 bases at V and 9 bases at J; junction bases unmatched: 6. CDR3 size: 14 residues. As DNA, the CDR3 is TGTGCCAGCAGCTCAGGACTAGCGGCGGCCATTCAGTACTTC. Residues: CASSSGLAAAIQYF. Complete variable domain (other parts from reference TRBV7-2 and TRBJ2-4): GAGVSQSPSNKVTEKGKDVELRCDPISGHTALYWYRQSLGQGLEFLIYFQGNSAPDKSGLPSDRFSAERTGGSVSTLTIQRTQQEDSAVYLCASSSGLAAAIQYFGAGTRLSVL.

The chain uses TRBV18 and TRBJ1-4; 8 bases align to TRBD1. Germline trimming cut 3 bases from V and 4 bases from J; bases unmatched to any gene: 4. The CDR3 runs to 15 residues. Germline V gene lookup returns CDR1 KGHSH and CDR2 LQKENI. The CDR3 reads CASSPQGASNEKLFF. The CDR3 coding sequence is TGTGCCAGCTCACCTCAGGGGGCAAGTAATGAAAAACTGTTTTTT.